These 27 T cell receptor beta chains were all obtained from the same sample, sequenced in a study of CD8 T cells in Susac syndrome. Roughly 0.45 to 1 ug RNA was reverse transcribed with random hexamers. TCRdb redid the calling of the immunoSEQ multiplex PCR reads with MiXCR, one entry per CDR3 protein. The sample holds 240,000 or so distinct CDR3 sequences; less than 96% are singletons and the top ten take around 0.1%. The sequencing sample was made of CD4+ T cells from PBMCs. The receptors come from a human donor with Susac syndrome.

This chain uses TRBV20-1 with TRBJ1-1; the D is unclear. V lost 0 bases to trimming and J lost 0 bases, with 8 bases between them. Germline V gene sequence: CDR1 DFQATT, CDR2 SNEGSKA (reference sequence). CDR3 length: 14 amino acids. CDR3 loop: CSARDRRLNTEAFF. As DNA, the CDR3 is TGCAGTGCTAGAGATAGGCGGCTGAACACTGAAGCTTTCTTT.

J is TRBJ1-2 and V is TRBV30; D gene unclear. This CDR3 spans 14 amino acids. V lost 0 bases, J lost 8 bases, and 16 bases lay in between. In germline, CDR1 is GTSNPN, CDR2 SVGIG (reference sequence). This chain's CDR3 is CAWSVREIRSGYTF. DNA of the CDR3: TGTGCCTGGAGTGTACGAGAAATTCGAAGCGGCTACACCTTC.

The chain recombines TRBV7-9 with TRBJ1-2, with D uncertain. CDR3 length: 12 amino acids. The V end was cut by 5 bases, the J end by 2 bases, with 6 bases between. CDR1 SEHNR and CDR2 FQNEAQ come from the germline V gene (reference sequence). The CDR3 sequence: CASSAQNYGYTF. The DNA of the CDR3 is TGTGCCAGCAGCGCGCAGAACTATGGCTACACCTTC.

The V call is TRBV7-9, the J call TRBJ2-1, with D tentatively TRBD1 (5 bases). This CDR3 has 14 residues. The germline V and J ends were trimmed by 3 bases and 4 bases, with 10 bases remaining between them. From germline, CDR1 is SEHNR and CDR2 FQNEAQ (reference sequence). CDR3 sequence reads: CASSFGHLYNEQFF. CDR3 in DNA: TGTGCCAGCAGCTTTGGACATCTTTACAATGAGCAGTTCTTC.

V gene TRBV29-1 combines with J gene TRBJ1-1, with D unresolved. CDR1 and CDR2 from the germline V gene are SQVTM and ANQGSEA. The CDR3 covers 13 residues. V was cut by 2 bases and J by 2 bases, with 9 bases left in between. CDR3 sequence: CSVERRGNTEAFF. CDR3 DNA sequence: TGCAGCGTTGAACGTCGGGGAAACACTGAAGCTTTCTTT.

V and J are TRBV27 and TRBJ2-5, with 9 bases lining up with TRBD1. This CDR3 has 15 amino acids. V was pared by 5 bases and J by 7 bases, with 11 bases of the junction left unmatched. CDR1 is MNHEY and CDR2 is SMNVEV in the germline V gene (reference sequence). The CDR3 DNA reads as TGTGCCAGCAGTCTAGGACAGGGGTTCGTCCGGACCCAGTACTTC. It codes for CASSLGQGFVRTQYF.

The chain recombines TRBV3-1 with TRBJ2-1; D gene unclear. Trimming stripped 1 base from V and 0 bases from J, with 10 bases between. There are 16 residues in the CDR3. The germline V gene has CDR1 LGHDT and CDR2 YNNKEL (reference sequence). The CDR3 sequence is CASSQVGESSYNEQFF. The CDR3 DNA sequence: TGTGCCAGCAGCCAAGTGGGCGAGAGCTCCTACAATGAGCAGTTCTTC.

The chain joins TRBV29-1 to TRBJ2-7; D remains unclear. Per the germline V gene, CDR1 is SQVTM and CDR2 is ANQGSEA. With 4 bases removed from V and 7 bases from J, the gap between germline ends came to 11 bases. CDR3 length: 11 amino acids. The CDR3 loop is CSVGSPTEQYF. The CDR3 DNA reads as TGCAGCGTTGGATCCCCTACGGAGCAGTACTTC.

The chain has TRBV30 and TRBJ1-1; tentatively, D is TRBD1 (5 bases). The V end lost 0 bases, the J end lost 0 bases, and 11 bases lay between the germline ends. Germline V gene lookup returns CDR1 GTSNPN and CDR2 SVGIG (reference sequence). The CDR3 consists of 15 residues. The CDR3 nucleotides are TGTGCCTGGAGTGTTTTTGGGGCGGTGAACACTGAAGCTTTCTTT. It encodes CAWSVFGAVNTEAFF. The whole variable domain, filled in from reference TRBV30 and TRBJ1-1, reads SQTIHQWPATLVQPVGSPLSLECTVEGTSNPNLYWYRQAAGRGLQLLFYSVGIGQISSEVPQNLSASRPQDRQFILSSKKLLLSDSGFYLCAWSVFGAVNTEAFFGQGTRLTVV.

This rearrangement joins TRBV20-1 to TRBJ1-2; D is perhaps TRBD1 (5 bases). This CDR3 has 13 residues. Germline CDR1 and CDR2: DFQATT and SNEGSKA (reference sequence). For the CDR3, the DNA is TGCAGGCCGGGGCAGAAAGCTAACTATGGCTACACCTTC. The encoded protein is CRPGQKANYGYTF.

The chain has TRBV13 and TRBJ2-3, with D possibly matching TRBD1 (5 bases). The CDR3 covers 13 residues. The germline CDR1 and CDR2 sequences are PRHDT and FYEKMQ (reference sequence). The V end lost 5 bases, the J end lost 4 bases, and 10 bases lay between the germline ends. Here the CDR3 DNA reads TGTGCCAGCAGCAACAGGCATGCAGATACGCAGTATTTT. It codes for CASSNRHADTQYF.

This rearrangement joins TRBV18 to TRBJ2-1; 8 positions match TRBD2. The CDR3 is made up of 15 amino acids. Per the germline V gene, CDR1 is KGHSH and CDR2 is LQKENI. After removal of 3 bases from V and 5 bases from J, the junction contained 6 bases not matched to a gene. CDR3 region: CASSPGLEVNNEQFF. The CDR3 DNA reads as TGTGCCAGCTCACCGGGACTAGAGGTTAACAATGAGCAGTTCTTC.

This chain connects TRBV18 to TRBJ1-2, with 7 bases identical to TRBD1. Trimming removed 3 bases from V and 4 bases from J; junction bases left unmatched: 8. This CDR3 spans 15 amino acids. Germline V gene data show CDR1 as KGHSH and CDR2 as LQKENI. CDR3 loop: CASSPGTAPIYGYTF. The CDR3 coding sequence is TGTGCCAGCTCACCTGGGACAGCGCCGATCTATGGCTACACCTTC.

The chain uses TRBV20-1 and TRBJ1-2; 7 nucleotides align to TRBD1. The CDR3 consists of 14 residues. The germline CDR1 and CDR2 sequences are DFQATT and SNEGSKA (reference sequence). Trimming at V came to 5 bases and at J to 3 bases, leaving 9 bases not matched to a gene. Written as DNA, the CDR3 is TGCAGTGCTGGTAGACAGGGTCGTGACTATGGCTACACCTTC. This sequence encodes CSAGRQGRDYGYTF.

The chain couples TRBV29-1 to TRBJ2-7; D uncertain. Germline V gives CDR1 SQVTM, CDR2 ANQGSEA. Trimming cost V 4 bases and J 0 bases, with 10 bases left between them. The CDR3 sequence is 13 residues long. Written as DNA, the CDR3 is TGCAGCGTTGGATCTTGGGGCTCCTACGAGCAGTACTTC. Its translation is CSVGSWGSYEQYF.

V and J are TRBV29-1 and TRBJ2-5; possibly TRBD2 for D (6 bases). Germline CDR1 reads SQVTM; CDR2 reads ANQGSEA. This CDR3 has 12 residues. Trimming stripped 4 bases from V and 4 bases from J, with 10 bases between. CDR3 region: CSVGRGGETQYF. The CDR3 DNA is TGCAGCGTTGGGCGGGGAGGAGAGACCCAGTACTTC. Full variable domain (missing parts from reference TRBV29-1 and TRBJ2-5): SAVISQKPSRDICQRGTSLTIQCQVDSQVTMMFWYRQQPGQSLTLIATANQGSEATYESGFVIDKFPISRPNLTFSTLTVSNMSPEDSSIYLCSVGRGGETQYFGPGTRLLVL.

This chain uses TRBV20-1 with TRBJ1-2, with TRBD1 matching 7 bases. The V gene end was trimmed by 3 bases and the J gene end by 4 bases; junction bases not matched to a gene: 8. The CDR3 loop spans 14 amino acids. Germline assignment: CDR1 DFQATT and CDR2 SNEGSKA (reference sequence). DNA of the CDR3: TGCAGTGCTAGTCAGACAGGGATGGGCTATGGCTACACCTTC. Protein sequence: CSASQTGMGYGYTF.

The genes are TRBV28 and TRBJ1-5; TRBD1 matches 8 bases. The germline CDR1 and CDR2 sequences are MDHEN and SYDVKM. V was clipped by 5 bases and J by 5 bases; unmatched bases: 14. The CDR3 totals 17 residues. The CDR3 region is CASSLQGARMVYQPQHF. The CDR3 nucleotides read TGTGCCAGCAGTCTTCAGGGGGCTCGAATGGTCTATCAGCCCCAGCATTTT.

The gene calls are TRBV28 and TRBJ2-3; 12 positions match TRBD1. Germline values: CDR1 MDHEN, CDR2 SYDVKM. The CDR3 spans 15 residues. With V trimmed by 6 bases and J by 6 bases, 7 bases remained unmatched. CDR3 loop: CASSSGQGASDTQYF. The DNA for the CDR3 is TGTGCCAGCAGCTCGGGACAGGGGGCCTCGGATACGCAGTATTTT.

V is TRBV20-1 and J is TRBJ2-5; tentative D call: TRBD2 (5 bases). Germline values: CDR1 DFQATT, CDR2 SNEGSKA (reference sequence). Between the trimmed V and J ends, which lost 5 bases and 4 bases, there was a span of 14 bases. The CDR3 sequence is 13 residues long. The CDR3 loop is CSASKAVRETQYF. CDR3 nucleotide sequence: TGCAGTGCTTCTAAAGCGGTTAGAGAGACCCAGTACTTC.

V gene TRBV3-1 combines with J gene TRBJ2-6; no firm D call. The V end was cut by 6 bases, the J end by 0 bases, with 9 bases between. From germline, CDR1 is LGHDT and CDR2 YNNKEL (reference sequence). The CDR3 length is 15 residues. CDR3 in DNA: TGTGCCAGCAGTGTTCAGTTCTCTGGGGCCAACGTCCTGACTTTC. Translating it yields CASSVQFSGANVLTF.

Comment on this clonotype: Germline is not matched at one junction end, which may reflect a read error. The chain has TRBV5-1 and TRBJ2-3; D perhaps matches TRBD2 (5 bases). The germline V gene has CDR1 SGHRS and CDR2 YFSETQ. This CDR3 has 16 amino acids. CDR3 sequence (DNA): TGCGCCAGCAGATTGGGGAGTAGCTCCCAAACAGATACGCAGTATTTT. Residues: CASRLGSSSQTDTQYF.

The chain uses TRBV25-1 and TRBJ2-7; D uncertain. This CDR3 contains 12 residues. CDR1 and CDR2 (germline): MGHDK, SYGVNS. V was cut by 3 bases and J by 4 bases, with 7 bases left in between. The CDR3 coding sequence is TGTGCCAGCAGTGACAGGAGTTACGAGCAGTACTTC. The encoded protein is CASSDRSYEQYF.

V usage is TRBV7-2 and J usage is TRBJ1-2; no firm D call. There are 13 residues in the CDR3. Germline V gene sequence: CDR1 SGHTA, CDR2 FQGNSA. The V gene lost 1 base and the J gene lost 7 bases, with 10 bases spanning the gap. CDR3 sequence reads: CASSLVRGSGYTF. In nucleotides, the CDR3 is TGTGCCAGCAGCTTAGTCCGCGGCTCTGGCTACACCTTC.

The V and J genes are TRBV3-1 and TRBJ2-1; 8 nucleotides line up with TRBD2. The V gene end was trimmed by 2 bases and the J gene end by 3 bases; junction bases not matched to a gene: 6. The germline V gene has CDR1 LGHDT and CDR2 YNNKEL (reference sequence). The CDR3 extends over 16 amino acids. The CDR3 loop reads CASSQTAGEVYNEQFF. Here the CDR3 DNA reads TGTGCCAGCAGCCAAACAGCGGGAGAGGTCTACAATGAGCAGTTCTTC.

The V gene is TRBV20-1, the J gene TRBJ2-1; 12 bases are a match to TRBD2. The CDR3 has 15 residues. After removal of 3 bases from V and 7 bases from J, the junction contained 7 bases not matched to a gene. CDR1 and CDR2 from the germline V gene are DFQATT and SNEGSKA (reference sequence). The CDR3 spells CSASGPSGRENEQFF. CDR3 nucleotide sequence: TGCAGTGCTAGTGGGCCTAGCGGGAGGGAGAATGAGCAGTTCTTC.

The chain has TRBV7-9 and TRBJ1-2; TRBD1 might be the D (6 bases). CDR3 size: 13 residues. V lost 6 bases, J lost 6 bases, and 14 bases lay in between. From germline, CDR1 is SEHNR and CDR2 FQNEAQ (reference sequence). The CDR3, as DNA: TGTGCCAGCAGGTCTACAGGGACGGATGGCTACACCTTC. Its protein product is CASRSTGTDGYTF.